A single sample gave rise to the 7 T cell receptor beta chains below, sequenced in a study of identical twins (dated by TCRdb to about 2016). The method behind the library was 5' RACE. The data were produced on an Illumina HiSeq 2000. In TCRdb, the public reads were trimmed at Q25 with fastp and aligned with MiXCR, with productive beta chains retained. Every entry covers one CDR3 protein and lists the most common genes and DNA from its rows. The sample data list some 730,000 distinct CDR3 sequences, and roughly 20% of these were observed just once. The ten largest clones take up 13% of the sample. These same records also appear under a second study, on T cells expressing NK-cell markers.

Sequencing used PBMCs. All receptors derive from a woman aged 18-29 years in good health.

J is TRBJ1-5 and V is TRBV7-9; D gene uncertain. The germline V gene encodes CDR1 SEHNR and CDR2 FQNEAQ (reference sequence). The length of the CDR3 is 11 residues. The V and J ends lost 2 bases and 13 bases respectively, with 9 bases between them. The CDR3 sequence is CASSLTGIQHF. In nucleotides, the CDR3 is TGTGCCAGCAGCTTAACCGGGATTCAGCATTTT.

The rearrangement uses TRBV20-1 and TRBJ2-1; D remains unclear. Germline V lookup: CDR1 DFQATT, CDR2 SNEGSKA (reference sequence). This CDR3 spans 12 amino acids. V was pared by 3 bases and J by 5 bases, with 8 bases between. Here the CDR3 DNA reads TGCAGTGCTAGTTACTACAACAATGAGCAGTTCTTC. It yields the protein CSASYYNNEQFF.

This clonotype was seen only a few times. The rearrangement joins TRBV7-8 to TRBJ2-3; TRBD2 might be the D (6 bases). Germline V CDR1 and CDR2: SGHVS, FQNEAQ. The CDR3 length is 15 residues. The V end lost 4 bases, the J end lost 2 bases, and 13 bases lay between the germline ends. This chain's CDR3 is CASSSIPGDTDTQYF. The CDR3, as DNA: TGTGCCAGCAGCTCAATTCCGGGGGACACAGATACGCAGTATTTT. Full variable domain (remainder filled in from reference TRBV7-8 and TRBJ2-3): GAGVSQSPRYKVAKRGQDVALRCDPISGHVSLFWYQQALGQGPEFLTYFQNEAQLDKSGLPSDRFFAERPEGSVSTLKIQRTQQEDSAVYLCASSSIPGDTDTQYFGPGTRLTVL.

J is TRBJ2-5 and V is TRBV27, with D maybe TRBD2 (5 bases). This CDR3 spans 15 amino acids. From germline, CDR1 is MNHEY and CDR2 SMNVEV (reference sequence). V dropped 4 bases and J dropped 4 bases, with 16 bases sitting between them. The CDR3 here is CASSSPGYGIETQYF. The CDR3 DNA reads as TGTGCCAGCAGTTCGCCGGGGTATGGAATAGAGACCCAGTACTTC.

The J gene is TRBJ2-5, the V gene TRBV5-1; tentatively, D is TRBD1 or TRBD2 (5 bases each). Per the germline V gene, CDR1 is SGHRS and CDR2 is YFSETQ. Trimming shortened V by 4 bases and J by 2 bases, and 21 bases separated the two germline ends. The CDR3 length is 17 residues. The CDR3 spells CASSPLYTGRTQETQYF. CDR3 bases: TGCGCCAGCAGCCCCCTCTACACGGGACGTACTCAAGAGACCCAGTACTTC.

There are a few counts of this clonotype. This chain links TRBV29-1 with TRBJ2-5; no definite D call. The CDR3 spans 12 residues. Per the germline V gene, CDR1 is SQVTM and CDR2 is ANQGSEA. Trimming pared 1 base from V and 0 bases from J, leaving 3 bases between. The CDR3 DNA follows: TGCAGCGTTGAAGTGTACCAAGAGACCCAGTACTTC. Translating it yields CSVEVYQETQYF.

J is TRBJ2-2 and V is TRBV11-3; TRBD2 matches at 14 bases. J was trimmed by 8 bases and V by 5 bases; bases with no gene match: 7. Germline CDR1 is SGHNT and CDR2 is YENEEA. CDR3 length equals 16 residues. The chain's CDR3 is CASSPGLAGGPGELFF. The CDR3 nucleotides are TGTGCCAGCAGCCCAGGACTAGCGGGAGGCCCAGGGGAGCTGTTTTTT.